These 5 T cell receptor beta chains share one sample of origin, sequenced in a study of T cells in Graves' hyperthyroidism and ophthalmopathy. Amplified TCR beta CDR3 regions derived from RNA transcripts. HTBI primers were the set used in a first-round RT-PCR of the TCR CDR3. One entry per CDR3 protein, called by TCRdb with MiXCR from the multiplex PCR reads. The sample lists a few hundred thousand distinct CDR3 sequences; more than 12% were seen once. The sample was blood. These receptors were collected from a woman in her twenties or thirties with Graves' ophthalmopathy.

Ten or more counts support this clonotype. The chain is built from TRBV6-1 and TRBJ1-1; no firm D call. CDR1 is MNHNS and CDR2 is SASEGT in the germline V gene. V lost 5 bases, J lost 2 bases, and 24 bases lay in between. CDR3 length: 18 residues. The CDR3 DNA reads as TGTGCCAGCAGTTACGTGCTTGACCAAAAAGATAGAAACACTGAAGCTTTCTTT. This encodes CASSYVLDQKDRNTEAFF.

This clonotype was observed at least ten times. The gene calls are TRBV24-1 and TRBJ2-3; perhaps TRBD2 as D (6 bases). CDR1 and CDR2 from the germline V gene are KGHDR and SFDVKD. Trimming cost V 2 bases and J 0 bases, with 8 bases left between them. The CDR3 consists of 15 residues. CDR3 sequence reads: CATSDYRGSTDTQYF. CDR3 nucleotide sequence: TGTGCCACCAGTGATTATCGGGGGAGCACAGATACGCAGTATTTT.

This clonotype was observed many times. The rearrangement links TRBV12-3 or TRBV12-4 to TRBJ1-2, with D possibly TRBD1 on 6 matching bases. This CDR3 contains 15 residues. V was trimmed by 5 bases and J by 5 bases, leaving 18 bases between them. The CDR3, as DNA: TGTGCCAGCAGTCTACAACAGGGTGACGGGTATGGCTACACCTTC. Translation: CASSLQQGDGYGYTF.

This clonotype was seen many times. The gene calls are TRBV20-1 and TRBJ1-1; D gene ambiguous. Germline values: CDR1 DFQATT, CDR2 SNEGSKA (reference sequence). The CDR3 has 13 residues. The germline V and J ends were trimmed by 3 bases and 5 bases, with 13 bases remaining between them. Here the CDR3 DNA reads TGCAGTGCTAGGCGTGTCAGACAAACTGAAGCTTTCTTT. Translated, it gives CSARRVRQTEAFF.

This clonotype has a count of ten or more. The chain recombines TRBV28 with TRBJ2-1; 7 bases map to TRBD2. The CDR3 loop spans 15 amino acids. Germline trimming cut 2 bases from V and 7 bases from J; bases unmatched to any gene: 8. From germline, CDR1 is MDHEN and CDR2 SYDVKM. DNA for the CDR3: TGTGCCAGCAGTTTAAGAGGGAGGGCGGAGAATGAGCAGTTCTTC. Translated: CASSLRGRAENEQFF.